This record looks at one T cell receptor (beta chain) sequence and its context. Its antigen is unknown. Trimming stripped 4 bases from V and 0 bases from J, with 8 bases between. The germline V gene has CDR1 SGDLS and CDR2 YYNGEE. The CDR3 is 14 amino acids. Autoimmune disease history or systemic immunosuppression led to patients being barred. Data came from immunoSEQ multiplex PCR; TCRdb stores just in-frame clones and leaves some out. The table lists 70,000 to 80,000 clones, around 94% of them singletons. The sample comes from a study of OX40 agonist ivuxolimab in advanced cancers. Study-wide findings and caveats: Among T cells, CD8+ cells averaged more expanded clones than CD4+ cells. Normalized T-cell clonal expansion was also low in some nonresponders.

The gene calls are TRBV9 and TRBJ2-1; D tentatively reads TRBD1 or TRBD2 (5 bases each). The source was CD4+ or CD8+ T cells sorted from blood, collected in a trial of the OX40 agonist ivuxolimab. This clonotype was sampled from an adult with an advanced solid tumor such as melanoma, head and neck, liver or kidney cancer. The CDR3 here is CASSPGTSYNEQFF. The CDR3 DNA reads TGTGCCAGCAGCCCCGGGACCTCCTACAATGAGCAGTTCTTC.